This TCR beta chain was profiled in a study of CD8+CD57+ T cells in acquired aplastic anemia. Overall study: Mean DNA quantity obtained from sorted CD4+ and CD8+ cells was 3 to 3.5 ug.

V was trimmed by 4 bases and J by 5 bases, leaving 12 bases between them. The CDR3 has 13 residues. Germline V gene sequence: CDR1 LGHNA, CDR2 YSLEER. For this clonotype: Its antigen is unidentified.

Overall study findings and caveats: Sharing between patients and controls was observed for roughly 29 CD8+ CDR3 sequences.

Sequencing was done on patients that had shown CD8+CD57+ cell expansion by flow cytometry. Among the patients, none had received any therapy at the time of blood sampling. Profiling of TCR beta VDJ combinations and CDR3 sequences used genomic DNA as template. MiXCR, applied by TCRdb to the reads, yields one record per CDR3 protein. The table has 150,000 to 200,000 distinct CDR3 sequences, 40% to 50% seen once. The chain carries TRBV4-3 and TRBJ2-7; D not resolved. Sequencing was carried out using sorted CD4+, CD8+, or CD8+CD57+ T cells (not recorded which) from PBMCs. This receptor was identified in a human donor with aplastic anemia. The CDR3 loop is CASSRRENDEQYF. As DNA, the CDR3 is TGCGCCAGCAGCCGTAGGGAAAACGACGAGCAGTACTTC.